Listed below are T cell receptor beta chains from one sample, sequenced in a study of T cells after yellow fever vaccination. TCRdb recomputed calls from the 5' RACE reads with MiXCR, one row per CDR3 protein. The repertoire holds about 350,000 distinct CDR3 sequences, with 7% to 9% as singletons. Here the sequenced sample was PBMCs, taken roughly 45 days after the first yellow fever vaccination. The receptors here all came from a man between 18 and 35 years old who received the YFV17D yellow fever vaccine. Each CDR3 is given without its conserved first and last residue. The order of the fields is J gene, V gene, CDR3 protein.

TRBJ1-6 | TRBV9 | ASSVQVPATSSNSPLH
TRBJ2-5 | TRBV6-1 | ASRPSTSWETQY
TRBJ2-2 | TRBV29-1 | RRGLGKPPNTGELF
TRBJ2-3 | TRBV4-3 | ASSLEPGDRADTQY
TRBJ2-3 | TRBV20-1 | SALGSSTDTQY
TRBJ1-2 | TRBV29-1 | SVRDRGEVYYGYT
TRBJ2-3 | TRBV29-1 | SVRGTLTDTQY
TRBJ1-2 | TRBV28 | ASSSGLRNYGYT
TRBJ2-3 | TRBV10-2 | ASSDIEHPTDTQY
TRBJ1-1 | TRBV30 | AWDEGRTEAF
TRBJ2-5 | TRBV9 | ASSYSNGETQY
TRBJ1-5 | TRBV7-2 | ASSLVAGTNQPQH